These 27 T cell receptor beta chains were sequenced from one sample in a study of blood T cell repertoires in COVID-19. Produced via immunoSEQ multiplex PCR; TCRdb's table is partial and in-frame only. The sample shows approximately 400,000 clones, more than 75% of them seen only once. Sequencing was carried out using PBMCs or T cells enriched from blood (not recorded which). These receptors all come from a woman aged 18-35 years who had recovered from COVID-19.

The genes are TRBV19 and TRBJ2-7, with 7 bases matching TRBD2. Unmatched junction bases numbered 26, after V lost 4 bases and J lost 2 bases. In germline, CDR1 is LNHDA, CDR2 SQIVND (reference sequence). The CDR3 extends over 21 amino acids. CDR3 residues: CASSTGLPLGWGAGKAYEQYF. DNA of the CDR3: TGTGCCAGTAGTACCGGTCTACCGTTGGGGTGGGGAGCGGGGAAAGCCTACGAGCAGTACTTC.

This clone was counted once. V gene TRBV6-4 combines with J gene TRBJ2-3; 11 nucleotides match TRBD2. With 3 bases clipped from V and 3 bases from J, the junction kept 11 bases outside the gene matches. Germline V gene lookup returns CDR1 MRHNA and CDR2 SNTAGT. The CDR3 has 18 residues. CDR3 residues: CASSDSGGAVDGTDTQYF. The DNA for the CDR3 is TGTGCCAGCAGTGATAGCGGGGGGGCCGTAGATGGGACAGATACGCAGTATTTT.

A word on this clone: The junction differs from germline at one of its ends, possibly a read error. The genes are TRBV4-1 and TRBJ1-2; weak D call: TRBD1 (5 bases). The CDR3 contains 15 residues. Looked up from germline, CDR1 is MGHRA and CDR2 is YSYEKL. The CDR3 nucleotides are TGCGCCAGCAGCCGAGACAGCGGTCCTTACTACGGCTACACCTTC. This sequence encodes CASSRDSGPYYGYTF.

The rearrangement joins TRBV12-3 or TRBV12-4 to TRBJ1-1, with D unclear. V was clipped by 6 bases and J by 7 bases, with 12 bases between them. The CDR3 is made up of 12 amino acids. The CDR3 DNA reads as TGTGCCAGCAGCTGGGCTGAAGGTGAAGCTTTCTTT. As protein: CASSWAEGEAFF.

In its sample, this clone was seen a few times. The chain combines TRBV5-8 with TRBJ1-2, with 7 bases matching TRBD1. Per the germline V gene, CDR1 is SGHTS and CDR2 is YDEGEE. The CDR3 totals 15 residues. V gave up 3 bases and J gave up 2 bases; unmatched junction bases: 7. This CDR3 is CASSWGQRGNYGYTF. The CDR3 nucleotides read TGTGCCAGCAGCTGGGGACAGCGCGGGAACTATGGCTACACCTTC.

This clone was detected once. This chain's CDR3 is CASSPPQGNYGYTF. The CDR3 DNA follows: TGTGCCAGCAGCCCTCCACAGGGGAACTATGGCTACACCTTC. V and J are TRBV3-1 (or the pseudogene TRBV3-2) and TRBJ1-2; 7 positions match TRBD1. Germline values: CDR1 LGHDT, CDR2 YNNKEL (reference sequence). V gave up 4 bases and J gave up 2 bases; unmatched junction bases: 4. The CDR3 runs 14 residues.

V and J are TRBV7-9 and TRBJ1-4; D gene uncertain. CDR1 and CDR2 from the germline V gene are SEHNR and FQNEAQ (reference sequence). This CDR3 contains 14 residues. The ends were cut back, 2 bases at V and 5 bases at J, with 9 bases in the middle. Here the CDR3 DNA reads TGTGCCAGCAGCTTACTGGGAGCCAATGAAAAACTGTTTTTT. Translating gives CASSLLGANEKLFF. Combining the CDR3 with reference TRBV7-9 and TRBJ1-4 gives the whole variable domain DTGVSQNPRHKITKRGQNVTFRCDPISEHNRLYWYRQTLGQGPEFLTYFQNEAQLEKSRLLSDRFSAERPKGSFSTLEIQRTEQGDSAMYLCASSLLGANEKLFFGSGTQLSVL.

This chain links TRBV30 with TRBJ2-5; D is unresolved. The CDR3 has 14 residues. Between the trimmed V and J ends, which lost 1 base and 0 bases, there was a span of 9 bases. Germline V CDR1 and CDR2: GTSNPN, SVGIG (reference sequence). The CDR3 here is CAWSASHHQETQYF. CDR3 sequence (DNA): TGTGCCTGGAGTGCCTCACACCACCAAGAGACCCAGTACTTC.

The CDR3 sequence is CASGLVVSGGTETQYF. The DNA of the CDR3 is TGTGCTAGTGGTTTGGTAGTGAGCGGGGGGACAGAGACCCAGTACTTC. This chain joins TRBV12-5 and TRBJ2-5; 9 bases agree with TRBD2. The CDR3 covers 16 residues. CDR1 LGHNT and CDR2 FRNRAP come from the germline V gene. The V gene end was trimmed by 0 bases and the J gene end by 4 bases; junction bases not matched to a gene: 6. The full variable domain, rest sourced from reference TRBV12-5 and TRBJ2-5, is DARVTQTPRHKVTEMGQEVTMRCQPILGHNTVFWYRQTMMQGLELLAYFRNRAPLDDSGMPKDRFSAEMPDATLATLKIQPSEPRDSAVYFCASGLVVSGGTETQYFGPGTRLLVL.

The rearrangement links TRBV10-3 to TRBJ2-3; D call uncertain. Germline CDR1 is ENHRY and CDR2 is SYGVKD. This CDR3 comprises 15 residues. The V end lost 6 bases, the J end lost 2 bases, and 15 bases lay between the germline ends. The CDR3 reads CAIRSLAALTDTQYF. The CDR3 DNA reads as TGTGCCATCAGAAGCCTCGCGGCTCTCACAGATACGCAGTATTTT.

J is TRBJ1-3 and V is TRBV9; D is ambiguous. Germline V gene lookup returns CDR1 SGDLS and CDR2 YYNGEE. V was shortened by 0 bases and J by 0 bases, with 10 bases between the two germline ends. CDR3 length: 16 amino acids. The CDR3 sequence: CASSVEGVLSGNTIYF. In DNA, the CDR3 is TGTGCCAGCAGCGTAGAGGGAGTCCTCTCTGGAAACACCATATATTTT.

The chain couples TRBV30 to TRBJ1-1; maybe TRBD1 (6 bases). The CDR3 runs to 12 residues. The V gene lost 5 bases and the J gene lost 7 bases, with 14 bases spanning the gap. The V gene's germline CDR1 is GTSNPN and CDR2 SVGIG (reference sequence). For the CDR3, the DNA is TGTGCCTGGTGGACAGTCCCGTTTGAAGCTTTCTTT. Encoded protein: CAWWTVPFEAFF.

The chain recombines TRBV6-5 with TRBJ2-3, with a tentative D call TRBD2 (6 bases). CDR3 length: 16 amino acids. V dropped 4 bases and J dropped 0 bases, with 14 bases sitting between them. The V gene's germline CDR1 is MNHEY and CDR2 SVGAGI. CDR3 region: CASSFRLAESTDTQYF. The DNA of the CDR3 is TGTGCCAGCAGTTTCCGATTAGCGGAGAGCACAGATACGCAGTATTTT.

CDR3 coding DNA: TGCAGCCCCCTACCCCTTCCCTGGGGGCAGAATCAGCCCCAGCATTTT. Translation: CSPLPLPWGQNQPQHF. The chain joins TRBV29-1 to TRBJ1-5; possibly TRBD1 for D (6 bases). The CDR3 covers 16 residues. Trimming took 8 bases from V and 4 from J, leaving 24 bases between them. The V gene's germline CDR1 is SQVTM and CDR2 ANQGSEA.

The V call is TRBV7-2, the J call TRBJ2-1; 8 bases match TRBD1. The J segment lost 2 bases and the V segment lost 5 bases, leaving 2 bases of the junction unmatched. The germline V gene has CDR1 SGHTA and CDR2 FQGNSA. This CDR3 has 14 residues. The CDR3 here is CASSPDRAYNEQFF. Written as DNA, the CDR3 is TGTGCCAGCAGCCCGGACAGGGCCTACAATGAGCAGTTCTTC.

This clone came up once. This chain uses TRBV7-9 with TRBJ1-3; no definite D call. CDR1 is SEHNR and CDR2 is FQNEAQ in the germline V gene (reference sequence). Trimming took off 5 bases at V and 0 bases at J, with 11 bases between the two ends. The CDR3 is made up of 15 amino acids. CDR3 in amino acids: CASSPDYHSGNTIYF. The DNA for the CDR3 is TGTGCCAGCAGCCCGGACTATCACTCTGGAAACACCATATATTTT.

This chain uses TRBV6-5 with TRBJ2-7; D may be TRBD2 (6 bases). Trimming removed 11 bases at V and 1 base at J, with 15 bases between. This CDR3 contains 13 residues. CDR1 MNHEY and CDR2 SVGAGI come from the germline V gene. The CDR3 nucleotides are TGTGCCCTGCTCGTTGGGACTTCCTACGAGCAGTACTTC. It yields the protein CALLVGTSYEQYF.

The chain joins TRBV7-8 to TRBJ1-2; no firm D call. The CDR3 has 13 residues. V was trimmed by 5 bases and J by 6 bases, leaving 13 bases between them. The germline gives CDR1 SGHVS, CDR2 FQNEAQ. As DNA, the CDR3 is TGTGCCAGCAGCCCACCGAGAGAGGATGGCTACACCTTC. Translating it yields CASSPPREDGYTF.

This clone was picked up a small number of times. This sequence joins TRBV2 and TRBJ1-4; a weak D match, TRBD1 (6 bases). The CDR3 is made up of 14 amino acids. Per germline, CDR1 SNHLY and CDR2 FYNNEI. Trimming removed 2 bases from V and 5 bases from J, with 9 bases in between. CDR3 protein: CASSEWGPNEKLFF. DNA for the CDR3: TGTGCCAGCAGTGAATGGGGGCCCAATGAAAAACTGTTTTTT.

This sequence joins TRBV7-8 and TRBJ2-7, with D possibly TRBD2 on 5 matching bases. The CDR3 consists of 13 residues. V gave up 5 bases and J gave up 8 bases, with 16 bases separating them. Germline values: CDR1 SGHVS, CDR2 FQNEAQ. The CDR3 reads CASSQRVSYQQYF. The CDR3 nucleotides are TGTGCCAGCAGCCAGAGGGTGAGTTACCAGCAGTACTTC.

The V call is TRBV14, the J call TRBJ1-1; D ambiguous. Germline V CDR1 and CDR2: SGHDN, FVKESK. V was shortened by 4 bases and J by 1 base, with 7 bases between the two germline ends. This CDR3 is 13 amino acids long. CDR3 sequence (DNA): TGTGCCAGCAGCCTTCATCCGAACACTGAAGCTTTCTTT. Encoded protein: CASSLHPNTEAFF.

The V and J genes are TRBV28 and TRBJ1-5, with 7 bases aligning to TRBD1. Losses at the gene ends were 3 bases for V and 1 base for J; bases not matched to a gene: 3. The CDR3 has 15 amino acids. The germline V gene encodes CDR1 MDHEN and CDR2 SYDVKM. The CDR3 sequence is CASSFNRGSNQPQHF. CDR3 DNA sequence: TGTGCCAGCAGTTTCAACAGGGGAAGCAATCAGCCCCAGCATTTT.

The J gene is TRBJ1-1, the V gene TRBV5-1; 10 bases line up with TRBD1. V lost 0 bases to trimming and J lost 1 base; unmatched junction nucleotides: 3. CDR1 is SGHRS, CDR2 YFSETQ, per germline. The CDR3 spans 16 residues. The CDR3: CASSLVDRGRNTEAFF. The CDR3 region has the DNA TGCGCCAGCAGCTTGGTGGACAGGGGGAGGAACACTGAAGCTTTCTTT.

CDR3 sequence: CASSYSFGGTYEQYF. The CDR3, as DNA: TGTGCCAGCAGTTACTCGTTCGGCGGAACCTACGAGCAGTACTTC. The chain has TRBV6-5 and TRBJ2-7, with D uncertain. V lost 0 bases, J lost 2 bases, and 11 bases lay in between. CDR3 length: 15 residues. Germline V gene lookup returns CDR1 MNHEY and CDR2 SVGAGI.

The chain links TRBV5-6 to TRBJ1-2; TRBD1 matches at 8 bases. Germline CDR1 SGHDT, CDR2 YYEEEE. V was pared by 5 bases and J by 6 bases, with 6 bases of the junction left unmatched. The length of the CDR3 is 13 residues. CDR3 coding DNA: TGTGCCAGCAGTTGGGACAGGACTGATGGCTACACCTTC. Its translation: CASSWDRTDGYTF.

The chain joins TRBV7-2 to TRBJ1-2; 8 bases are a match to TRBD1. This CDR3 has 13 residues. J was trimmed by 3 bases and V by 6 bases; bases with no gene match: 3. Germline loops: CDR1 SGHTA, CDR2 FQGNSA. The CDR3 nucleotides read TGTGCCAGCAGTCCAGGGGGCGACTATGGCTACACCTTC. This translates into CASSPGGDYGYTF. The full variable domain, in which reference TRBV7-2 and TRBJ1-2 provide the parts outside the CDR3, is GAGVSQSPSNKVTEKGKDVELRCDPISGHTALYWYRQSLGQGLEFLIYFQGNSAPDKSGLPSDRFSAERTGGSVSTLTIQRTQQEDSAVYLCASSPGGDYGYTFGSGTRLTVV.

The genes are TRBV6-2 or TRBV6-3 and TRBJ2-1, with D perhaps TRBD1 (5 bases). The CDR3 runs 14 residues. CDR1 and CDR2 from the germline V gene are MNHEY and SVGEGT. Trimming took 3 bases from V and 5 from J, leaving 11 bases between them. The chain's CDR3 is CASSYYRPDNEQFF. In DNA, the CDR3 is TGTGCCAGCAGTTATTACAGGCCCGACAATGAGCAGTTCTTC.